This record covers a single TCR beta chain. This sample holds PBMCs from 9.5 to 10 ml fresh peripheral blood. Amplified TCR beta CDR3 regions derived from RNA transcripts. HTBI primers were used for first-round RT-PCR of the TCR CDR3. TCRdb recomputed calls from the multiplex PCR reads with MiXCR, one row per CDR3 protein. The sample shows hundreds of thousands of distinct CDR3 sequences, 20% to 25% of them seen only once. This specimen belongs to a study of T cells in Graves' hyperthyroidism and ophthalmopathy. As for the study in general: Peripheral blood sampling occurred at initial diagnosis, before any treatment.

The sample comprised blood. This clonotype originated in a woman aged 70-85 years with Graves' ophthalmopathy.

The CDR3 nucleotides are TGCAGTGCTAGTCCGCAGCGGAGCTACGAGCAGTACTTC. Protein product: CSASPQRSYEQYF. The gene calls are TRBV20-1 and TRBJ2-7; TRBD2 is a possible D gene (5 bases). Trimming shortened V by 3 bases and J by 3 bases, and 12 bases separated the two germline ends. The CDR3 runs 13 residues. The germline gives CDR1 DFQATT, CDR2 SNEGSKA (reference sequence).